This T cell receptor beta chain comes out of a study of blood T cells in healthy people across ages. In germline, CDR1 is MNHEY, CDR2 SVGAGI. CDR3 length: 14 amino acids. V was clipped by 6 bases and J by 6 bases, with 18 bases between them. The authors ran a second PCR of 7 to 11 cycles using a sample-barcoded 5' primer and a J-beta primer mix. MiXCR, run by TCRdb on the 5' RACE reads, gives a single entry per CDR3 protein. The sample holds roughly 1.6 million distinct CDR3 sequences, almost 35% seen once. This clonotype has ten or more counts. This TCR came from a woman aged 25 to 45 in good health. The gene calls are TRBV6-5 and TRBJ2-7, with a tentative D call TRBD2 (7 bases). Sequenced sample: blood. The CDR3: CASRGGGRNSEQYF. The CDR3 DNA sequence: TGTGCCAGCAGGGGAGGGGGGCGCAATAGCGAGCAGTACTTC.